This TCR beta chain was sequenced during a study of cytomegalovirus exposure and HLA in healthy donors. The trim removed 5 bases at V and 7 bases at J, leaving 14 bases unmatched. Germline V lookup: CDR1 GTSNPN, CDR2 SVGIG (reference sequence). CDR3 length: 15 residues. This PCR relied on a set of 60 Vbeta primers and 13 Jbeta primers. The repertoire was sequenced with immunoSEQ multiplex PCR; TCRdb's copy has only in-frame clones and lacks some. The repertoire has 110,000 to 150,000 clones, 60% to 85% of them found once; the top ten carry approximately 4%. This receptor was obtained from a man between 18 and 29 years old in good health and CMV-seronegative. The sample consisted of PBMCs. The chain is built from TRBV30 and TRBJ2-1; 7 bases agree with TRBD1. CDR3: CAWDPRQGWGNEQFF. For the CDR3, the DNA is TGTGCCTGGGATCCGAGACAGGGCTGGGGTAATGAGCAGTTCTTC.